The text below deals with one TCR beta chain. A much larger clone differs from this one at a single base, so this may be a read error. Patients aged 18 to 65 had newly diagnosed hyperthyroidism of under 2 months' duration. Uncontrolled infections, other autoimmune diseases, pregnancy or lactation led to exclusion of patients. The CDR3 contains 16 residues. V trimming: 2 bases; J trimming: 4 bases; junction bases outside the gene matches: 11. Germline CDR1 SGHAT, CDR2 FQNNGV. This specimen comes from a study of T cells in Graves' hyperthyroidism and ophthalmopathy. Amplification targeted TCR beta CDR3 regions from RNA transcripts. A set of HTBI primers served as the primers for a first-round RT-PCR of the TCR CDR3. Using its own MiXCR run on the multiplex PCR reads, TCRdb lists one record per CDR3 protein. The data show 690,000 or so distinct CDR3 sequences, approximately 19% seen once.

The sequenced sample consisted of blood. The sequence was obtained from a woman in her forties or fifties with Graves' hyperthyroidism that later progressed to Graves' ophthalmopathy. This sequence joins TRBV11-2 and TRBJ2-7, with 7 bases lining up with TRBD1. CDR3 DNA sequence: TGTGCCAGCAGCTTACCCTCGGGACAGCTCGAATACGAGCAGTACTTC. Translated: CASSLPSGQLEYEQYF.